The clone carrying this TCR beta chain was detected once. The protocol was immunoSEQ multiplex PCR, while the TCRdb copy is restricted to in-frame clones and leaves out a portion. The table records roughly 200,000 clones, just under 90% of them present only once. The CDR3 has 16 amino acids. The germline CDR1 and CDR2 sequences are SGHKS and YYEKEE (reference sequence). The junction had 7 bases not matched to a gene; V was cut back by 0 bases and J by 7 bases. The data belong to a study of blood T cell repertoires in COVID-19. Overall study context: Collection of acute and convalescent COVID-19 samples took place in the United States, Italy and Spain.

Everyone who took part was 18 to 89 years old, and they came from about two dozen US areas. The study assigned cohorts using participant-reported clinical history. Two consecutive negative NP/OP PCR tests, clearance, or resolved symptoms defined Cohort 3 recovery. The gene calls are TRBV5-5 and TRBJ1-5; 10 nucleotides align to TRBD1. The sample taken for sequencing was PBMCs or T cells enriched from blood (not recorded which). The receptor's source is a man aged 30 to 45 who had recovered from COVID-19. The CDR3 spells CASSLASGQGVQPQHF. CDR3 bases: TGTGCCAGCAGCTTGGCGTCCGGACAGGGGGTACAGCCCCAGCATTTT. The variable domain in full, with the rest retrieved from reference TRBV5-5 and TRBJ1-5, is DAGVTQSPTHLIKTRGQQVTLRCSPISGHKSVSWYQQVLGQGPQFIFQYYEKEERGRGNFPDRFSARQFPNYSSELNVNALLLGDSALYLCASSLASGQGVQPQHFGDGTRLSIL.